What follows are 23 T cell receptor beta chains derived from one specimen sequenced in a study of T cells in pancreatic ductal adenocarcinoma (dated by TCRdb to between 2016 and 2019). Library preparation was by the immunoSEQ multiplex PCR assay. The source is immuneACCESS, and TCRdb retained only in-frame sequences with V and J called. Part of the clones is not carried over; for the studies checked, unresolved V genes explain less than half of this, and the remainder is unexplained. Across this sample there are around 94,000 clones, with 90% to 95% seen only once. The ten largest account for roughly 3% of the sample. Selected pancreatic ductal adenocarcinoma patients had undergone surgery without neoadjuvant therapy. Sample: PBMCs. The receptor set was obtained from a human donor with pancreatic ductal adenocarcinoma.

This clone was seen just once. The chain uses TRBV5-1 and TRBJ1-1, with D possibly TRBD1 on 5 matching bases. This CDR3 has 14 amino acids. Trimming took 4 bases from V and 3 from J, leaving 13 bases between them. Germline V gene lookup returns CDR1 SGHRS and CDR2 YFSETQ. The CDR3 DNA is TGCGCCAGCAGCCTATCACAAGGGGACACTGAAGCTTTCTTT. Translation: CASSLSQGDTEAFF.

CDR3 residues: CAINFGGGDTGELFF. The DNA for the CDR3 is TGTGCCATCAATTTCGGGGGGGGCGACACCGGGGAGCTGTTTTTT. The V call is TRBV10-3, the J call TRBJ2-2, with TRBD2 matching over 8 bases. After removal of 7 bases from V and 3 bases from J, the junction contained 7 bases not matched to a gene. Germline CDR1 ENHRY, CDR2 SYGVKD. CDR3 size: 15 residues.

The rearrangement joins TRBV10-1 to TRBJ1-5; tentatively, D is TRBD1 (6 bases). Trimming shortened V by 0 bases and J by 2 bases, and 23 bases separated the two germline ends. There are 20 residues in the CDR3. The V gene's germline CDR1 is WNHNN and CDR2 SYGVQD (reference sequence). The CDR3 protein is CASSESGYGQTCMRNQPQHF. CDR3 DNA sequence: TGCGCCAGCAGTGAGTCGGGGTATGGACAGACTTGTATGCGCAATCAGCCCCAGCATTTT.

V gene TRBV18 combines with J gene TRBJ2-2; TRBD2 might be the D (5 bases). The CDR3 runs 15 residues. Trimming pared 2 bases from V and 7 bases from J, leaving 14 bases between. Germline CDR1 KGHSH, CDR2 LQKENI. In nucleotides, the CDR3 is TGTGCCAGCTCACCAGCTCCAGGAGAGGGCGGGGAGCTGTTTTTT. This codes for CASSPAPGEGGELFF.

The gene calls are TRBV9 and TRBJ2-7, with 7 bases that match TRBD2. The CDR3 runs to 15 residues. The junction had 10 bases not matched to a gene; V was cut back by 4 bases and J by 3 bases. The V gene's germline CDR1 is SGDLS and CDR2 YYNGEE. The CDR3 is CASSPQTTGGYEQYF. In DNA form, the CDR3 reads TGTGCCAGCAGCCCCCAAACCACGGGAGGCTACGAGCAGTACTTC.

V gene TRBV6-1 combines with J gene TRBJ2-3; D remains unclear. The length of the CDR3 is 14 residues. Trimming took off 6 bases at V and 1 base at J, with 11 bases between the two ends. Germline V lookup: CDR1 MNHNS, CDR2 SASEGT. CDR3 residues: CASRSRVGTDTQYF. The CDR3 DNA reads TGTGCCAGCAGGAGCCGCGTGGGCACAGATACGCAGTATTTT.

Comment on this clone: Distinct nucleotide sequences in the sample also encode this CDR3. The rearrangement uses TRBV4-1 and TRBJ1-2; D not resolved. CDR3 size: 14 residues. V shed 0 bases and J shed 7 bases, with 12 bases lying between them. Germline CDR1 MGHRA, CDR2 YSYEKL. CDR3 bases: TGCGCCAGCAGCCAAGAATCGGGAGTGGGTGGCTACACCTTC. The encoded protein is CASSQESGVGGYTF.

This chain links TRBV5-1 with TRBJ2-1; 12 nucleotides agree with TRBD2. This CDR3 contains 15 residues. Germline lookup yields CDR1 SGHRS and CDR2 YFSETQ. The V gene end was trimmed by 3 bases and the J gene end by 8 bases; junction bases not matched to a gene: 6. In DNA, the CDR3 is TGCGCCAGCAGCTCTGGCGCTAGCGGGAGGGATGAGCAGTTCTTC. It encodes CASSSGASGRDEQFF. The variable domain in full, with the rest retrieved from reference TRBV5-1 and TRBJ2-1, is KAGVTQTPRYLIKTRGQQVTLSCSPISGHRSVSWYQQTPGQGLQFLFEYFSETQRNKGNFPGRFSGRQFSNSRSEMNVSTLELGDSALYLCASSSGASGRDEQFFGPGTRLTVL.

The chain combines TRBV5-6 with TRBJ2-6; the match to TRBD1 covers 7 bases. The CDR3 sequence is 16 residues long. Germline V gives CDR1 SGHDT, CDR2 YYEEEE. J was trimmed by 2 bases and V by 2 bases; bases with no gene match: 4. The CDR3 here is CASSLHTGAGANVLTF. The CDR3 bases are TGTGCCAGCAGCTTACACACAGGGGCTGGGGCCAACGTCCTGACTTTC.

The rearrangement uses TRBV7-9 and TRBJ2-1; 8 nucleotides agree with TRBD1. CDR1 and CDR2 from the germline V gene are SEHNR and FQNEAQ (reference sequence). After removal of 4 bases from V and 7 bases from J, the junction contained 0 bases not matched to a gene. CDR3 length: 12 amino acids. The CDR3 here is CASSWTGNEQFF. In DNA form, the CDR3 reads TGTGCCAGCAGCTGGACAGGGAATGAGCAGTTCTTC.

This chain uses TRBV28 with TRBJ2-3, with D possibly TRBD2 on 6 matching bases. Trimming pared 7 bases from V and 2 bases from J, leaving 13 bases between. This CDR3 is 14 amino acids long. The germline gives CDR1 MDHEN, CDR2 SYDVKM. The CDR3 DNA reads TGTGCCAGCACCCCGGCGGGGTCCACAGATACGCAGTATTTT. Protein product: CASTPAGSTDTQYF.

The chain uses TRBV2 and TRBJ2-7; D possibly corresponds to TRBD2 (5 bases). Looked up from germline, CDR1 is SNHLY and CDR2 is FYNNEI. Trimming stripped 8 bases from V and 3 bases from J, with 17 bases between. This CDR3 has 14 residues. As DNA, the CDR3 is TGTGCCAGCCGTGGTGGAGCGGCTAACTACGAGCAGTACTTC. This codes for CASRGGAANYEQYF.

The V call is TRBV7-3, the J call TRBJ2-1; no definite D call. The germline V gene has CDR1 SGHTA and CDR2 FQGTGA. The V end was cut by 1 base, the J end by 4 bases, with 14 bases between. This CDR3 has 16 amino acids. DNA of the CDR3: TGTGCCAGCAGCTTAAACGGCGGCTCGGGTTACAATGAGCAGTTCTTC. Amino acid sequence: CASSLNGGSGYNEQFF.

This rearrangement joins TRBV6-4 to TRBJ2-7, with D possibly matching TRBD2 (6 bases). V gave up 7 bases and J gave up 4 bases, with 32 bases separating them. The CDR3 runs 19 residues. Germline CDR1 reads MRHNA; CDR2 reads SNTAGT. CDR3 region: CASKDPLAKAAIRPYEQYF. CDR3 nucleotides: TGTGCCAGCAAGGACCCTCTAGCGAAAGCGGCCATCCGACCTTACGAGCAGTACTTC.

The CDR3 coding sequence is TGCGCCAGCAGCACCACCGGAATCCCGGGGCAAGAGACCCAGTACTTC. Its protein is CASSTTGIPGQETQYF. J is TRBJ2-5 and V is TRBV5-1, with D perhaps TRBD2 (5 bases). Trimming left V 4 bases short and J 2 bases short, with 18 bases between. CDR1 and CDR2 from the germline V gene are SGHRS and YFSETQ. CDR3 length: 16 residues.

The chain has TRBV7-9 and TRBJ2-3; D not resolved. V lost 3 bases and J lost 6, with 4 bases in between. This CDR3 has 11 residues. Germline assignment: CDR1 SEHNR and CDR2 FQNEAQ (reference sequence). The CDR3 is CASSFGDTQYF. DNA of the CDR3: TGTGCCAGCAGCTTCGGGGATACGCAGTATTTT.

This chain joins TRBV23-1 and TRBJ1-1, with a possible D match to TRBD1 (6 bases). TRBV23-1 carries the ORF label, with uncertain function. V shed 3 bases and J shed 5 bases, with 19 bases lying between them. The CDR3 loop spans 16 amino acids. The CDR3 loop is CASSQRGGLVWTEAFF. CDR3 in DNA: TGCGCCAGCAGTCAGAGGGGGGGGCTGGTATGGACTGAAGCTTTCTTT.

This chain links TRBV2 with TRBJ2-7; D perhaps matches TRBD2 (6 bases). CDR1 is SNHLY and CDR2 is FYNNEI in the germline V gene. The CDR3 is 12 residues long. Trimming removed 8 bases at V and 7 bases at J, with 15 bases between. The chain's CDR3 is CASGWRAREQYF. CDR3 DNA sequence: TGTGCCAGCGGGTGGAGGGCCAGGGAGCAGTACTTC.

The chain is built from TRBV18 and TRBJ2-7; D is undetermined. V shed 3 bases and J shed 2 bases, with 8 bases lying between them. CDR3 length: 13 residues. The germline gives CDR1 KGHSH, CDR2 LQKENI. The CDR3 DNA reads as TGTGCCAGCTCACCTGGCCATACCTACGAGCAGTACTTC. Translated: CASSPGHTYEQYF.

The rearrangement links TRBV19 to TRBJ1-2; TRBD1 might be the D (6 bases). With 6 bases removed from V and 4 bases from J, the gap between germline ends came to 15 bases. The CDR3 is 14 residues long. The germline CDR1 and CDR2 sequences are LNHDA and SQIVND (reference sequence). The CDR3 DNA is TGTGCCAGTAGCGATTCACAGGGAACCTATGGCTACACCTTC. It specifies CASSDSQGTYGYTF.

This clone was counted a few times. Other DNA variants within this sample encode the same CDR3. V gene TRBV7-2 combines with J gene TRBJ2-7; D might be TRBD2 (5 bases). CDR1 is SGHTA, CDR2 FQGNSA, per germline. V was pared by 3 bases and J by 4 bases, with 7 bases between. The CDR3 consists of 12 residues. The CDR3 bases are TGTGCCAGCAGCTTTACGGGGTACGAGCAGTACTTC. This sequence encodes CASSFTGYEQYF.

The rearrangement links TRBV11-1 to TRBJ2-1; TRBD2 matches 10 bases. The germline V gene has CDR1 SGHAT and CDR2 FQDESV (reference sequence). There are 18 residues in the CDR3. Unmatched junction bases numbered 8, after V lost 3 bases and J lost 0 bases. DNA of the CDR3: TGTGCCAGCAGCTTTTTGGCCCCTAGCGGGAGCTCCTACAATGAGCAGTTCTTC. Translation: CASSFLAPSGSSYNEQFF.

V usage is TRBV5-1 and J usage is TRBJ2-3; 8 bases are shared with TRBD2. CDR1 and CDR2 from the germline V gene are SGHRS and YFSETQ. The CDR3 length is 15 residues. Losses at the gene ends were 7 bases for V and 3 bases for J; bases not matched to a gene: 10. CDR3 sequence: CASSSTTSVTDTQYF. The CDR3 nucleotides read TGCGCCAGCTCTTCAACGACTAGCGTGACAGATACGCAGTATTTT.